The text below deals with one T cell receptor (beta chain). The sample is drawn from a study of blood T cell repertoires in COVID-19. Study-level information: The United States, Italy and Spain provided the acute and convalescent COVID-19 samples.

The J segment lost 3 bases and the V segment lost 5 bases, leaving 15 bases of the junction unmatched. There are 18 residues in the CDR3. CDR1 and CDR2 from the germline V gene are MNHEY and SVGEGT. Authors' analysis steps: Amplified reference gene primers provided the basis for estimating nucleated cell counts. TCRdb's copy holds only in-frame clones and misses some; the assay was immunoSEQ multiplex PCR. The DNA was the basis for D and trimming; V, J and clone size are from that table. The data show approximately 200,000 clones, around four fifths seen once. The sample consisted of peripheral blood. The source is a woman aged 60 to 75 who had recovered from COVID-19. V usage is TRBV6-2 or TRBV6-3 and J usage is TRBJ1-2, with TRBD1 matching over 10 bases. As DNA, the CDR3 is TGTGCCAGCAGTCTGACAGGGGGCGCATCAATTAGTGACTATGGCTACACCTTC. Translated, it gives CASSLTGGASISDYGYTF.